These T cell receptor beta chains were read from a single sample in a study of CD8+ T cells in alopecia areata. Generated by immunoSEQ multiplex PCR, the TCRdb table keeps only in-frame clones and is missing some. The sample holds 150,000 to 200,000 clones, roughly 60% seen once. The material sequenced was CD4+ T cells sorted from blood, taken at week 24, from a patient treated with tofacitinib. These receptors were obtained from a human donor with alopecia areata. Both conserved end residues are trimmed from each CDR3. Fields, in order: clone size, J gene, V gene, CDR3 protein. Rows give clone size only sometimes, using once, few, many, or a class for an expanded clone.

>few|TRBJ2-7|TRBV7-2
ASSQAGERAYEQY
>few|TRBJ1-5|TRBV2
ASSFLWDQPQH
>few|TRBJ2-7|TRBV7-8
ASSLRGGGAYEQY
>few|TRBJ2-1|TRBV29-1
SVVDRQDYNEQF
>-|TRBJ1-2|TRBV28
ASSSPTEQGYT
>few|TRBJ2-3|TRBV5-4
ASSPAGQMKDTQY
>-|TRBJ2-2|TRBV5-6
ASSLWYTGELF
>-|TRBJ1-1|TRBV29-1
SGSFDSEAF
>-|TRBJ2-7|TRBV6-1
ASSPNRLQGDRRY
>-|TRBJ1-5|TRBV27
ASSFKGGNQPQH